This T cell receptor beta chain was recovered during a study of T cell changes during pregnancy in multiple sclerosis. Method: immunoSEQ multiplex PCR; TCRdb's copy keeps in-frame clones and lacks some. This table has some 50,000 clones, approximately 95% appearing once. Germline CDR1 SEHNR, CDR2 FQNEAQ (reference sequence). The CDR3 is 15 amino acids. Trimming cost V 5 bases and J 0 bases, with 11 bases left between them. V gene TRBV7-9 combines with J gene TRBJ2-4; D call uncertain. The sequencing here drew on CD8+ T cells from peripheral blood mononuclear cells, taken in the first trimester of pregnancy. This clonotype was sampled from a female donor with multiple sclerosis, enrolled in a pregnancy study. This CDR3 is CASSATAIAKNIQYF. CDR3 bases: TGTGCCAGCAGCGCCACCGCTATAGCCAAAAACATTCAGTACTTC.